This TCR beta chain was identified during a study of T-cell reconstitution after alpha-beta-depleted transplantation in children (dated by TCRdb to the mid-2010s). Regarding the study in general: The study quantitatively tracked T-cell immune reconstitution after TCRalphabeta/CD19-depleted allogeneic hematopoietic cell transplantation in children using TCR repertoire profiling.

This clonotype was recorded many times. The antigen it binds to is not known. The record has no base qualities; no much larger clone is one base away. The library was produced with PCR. The run used an Illumina HiSeq 2500. TCR library preparation used molecular barcoding, with unique molecular identifiers applied to normalize quantification of the TCRbeta repertoire. Starting from the raw public reads, TCRdb applied fastp trimming at Q25, assembled clones with MiXCR and retained in-frame beta chains. CDR3 protein duplicates are merged, each entry listing the most common genes and DNA. The sample data list some 70,000 distinct CDR3 sequences, and about 7% of these were observed just once. The ten largest account for 2% to 3% of the sample. The origin of this receptor is a human donor who donated a stem cell graft to a child with acute lymphoblastic leukemia. The material sequenced was PBMCs from the stem cell graft donor, taken from the stem cell graft.

The nucleotide sequence is given as TGTGCCAGCTCACCCCTAGCGGTTCCGTCCTACAATGAGCAGTTCTTC. It translates to CASSPLAVPSYNEQFF. The rearranged chain carries TRBV18 and TRBJ2-1; 7 bases in the middle match TRBD2. The CDR3 numbers 16 residues from cysteine through phenylalanine. This entry keeps only the CDR3 DNA: 48 bases, framed from base 1. CDR1 and CDR2 are drawn from the germline V gene: KGHSH, LQKENI. Clipping removes 3 bases from V and 1 base from J, with 6 as the unmatched junction base count.